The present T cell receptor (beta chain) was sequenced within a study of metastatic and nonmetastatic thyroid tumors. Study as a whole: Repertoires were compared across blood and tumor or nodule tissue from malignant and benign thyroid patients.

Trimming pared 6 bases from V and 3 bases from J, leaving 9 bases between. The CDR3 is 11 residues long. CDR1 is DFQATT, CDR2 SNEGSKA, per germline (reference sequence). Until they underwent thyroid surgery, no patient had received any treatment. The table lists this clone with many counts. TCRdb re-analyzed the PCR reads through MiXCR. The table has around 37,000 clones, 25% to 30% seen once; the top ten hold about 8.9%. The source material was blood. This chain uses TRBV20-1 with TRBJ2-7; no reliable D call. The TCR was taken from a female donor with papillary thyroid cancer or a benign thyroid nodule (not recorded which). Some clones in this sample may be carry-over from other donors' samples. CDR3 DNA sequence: TGCAGTGCCCCTGACCTCTACGAGCAGTACTTC. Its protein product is CSAPDLYEQYF.